Below, 18 T cell receptor beta chains from the same sample are listed, as sequenced in a study of regulatory T cells. Points from the study as a whole: Hydrophobic residues at CDR3 positions 6 and 7 were enriched in conventional CD4+ T cells of CD3G-deficient patients.

Antigens for these TCRs are unknown. Primers: 52 TRBV forward and 13 TRBJ reverse. This table comes from immunoSEQ multiplex PCR, and its TCRdb copy is limited to in-frame clones, with some not included. The table has roughly 30,000 clones, around 92% seen once. The sequenced sample consisted of conventional CD4+ T cells sorted from blood. These receptors originate from a person under 30 with CD3G deficiency.

The J gene is TRBJ2-3, the V gene TRBV11-2; D gene uncertain. Germline CDR1 reads SGHAT; CDR2 reads FQNNGV. CDR3 length: 12 amino acids. V lost 0 bases and J 6 bases, leaving 4 bases between the germline ends. The CDR3, as DNA: TGTGCCAGCAGCTTAGAGTGGGATACGCAGTATTTT. Protein product: CASSLEWDTQYF.

The chain recombines TRBV19 with TRBJ2-2; tentative D call: TRBD1 (5 bases). Trimming left V 7 bases short and J 5 bases short, with 11 bases between. The CDR3 consists of 13 residues. Germline V gene lookup returns CDR1 LNHDA and CDR2 SQIVND (reference sequence). In DNA form, the CDR3 reads TGTGCCAGTACCACAGGTTATACCGGGGAGCTGTTTTTT. Protein sequence: CASTTGYTGELFF.

The rearrangement uses TRBV5-1 and TRBJ1-1; D remains ambiguous. V was pared by 0 bases and J by 7 bases, with 10 bases between. The CDR3 is 13 amino acids. CDR1 is SGHRS, CDR2 YFSETQ, per germline. The DNA of the CDR3 is TGCGCCAGCAGCTTGGCCGGGATGGGTGAAGCTTTCTTT. Its translation: CASSLAGMGEAFF. Filled out from reference TRBV5-1 and TRBJ1-1, the complete variable domain reads KAGVTQTPRYLIKTRGQQVTLSCSPISGHRSVSWYQQTPGQGLQFLFEYFSETQRNKGNFPGRFSGRQFSNSRSEMNVSTLELGDSALYLCASSLAGMGEAFFGQGTRLTVV.

This rearrangement joins TRBV19 to TRBJ2-1, with TRBD2 matching over 7 bases. Trimming cost V 3 bases and J 4 bases; bases outside gene matches: 9. The CDR3 length is 16 residues. In germline, CDR1 is LNHDA, CDR2 SQIVND (reference sequence). Here the CDR3 DNA reads TGTGCCAGTAGTATGAGGGGCCAGCGGGGTTACAATGAGCAGTTCTTC. The encoded protein is CASSMRGQRGYNEQFF.

The J gene is TRBJ2-1, the V gene TRBV7-8; TRBD2 aligns across 8 bases. CDR3 length: 17 residues. Germline V gene sequence: CDR1 SGHVS, CDR2 FQNEAQ. The V and J ends lost 4 bases and 4 bases, in that order; junction bases with no gene match: 12. The CDR3 sequence is CASSSTLSGGSYNEQFF. The DNA for the CDR3 is TGTGCCAGCAGCTCCACTTTAAGCGGGGGTAGTTACAATGAGCAGTTCTTC.

This clone has more than one count but fewer than ten. This rearrangement joins TRBV27 to TRBJ1-2, with 7 bases aligning to TRBD1. The V gene's germline CDR1 is MNHEY and CDR2 SMNVEV (reference sequence). J was trimmed by 5 bases and V by 8 bases; bases with no gene match: 8. This CDR3 region has 13 residues. The CDR3 DNA reads TGTGCCAGCTCAGGGGGATGGTGGTATGGCTACACCTTC. It codes for CASSGGWWYGYTF.

The chain recombines TRBV11-2 with TRBJ2-3, with TRBD2 identical over 7 bases. The CDR3 has 14 amino acids. The V gene's germline CDR1 is SGHAT and CDR2 FQNNGV. Losses at the gene ends were 2 bases for V and 6 bases for J; bases not matched to a gene: 5. The CDR3 reads CASSLTLGGDTQYF. DNA for the CDR3: TGTGCCAGCAGCTTAACACTCGGGGGGGATACGCAGTATTTT. The complete variable domain, with remaining parts taken from reference TRBV11-2 and TRBJ2-3, reads EAGVAQSPRYKIIEKRQSVAFWCNPISGHATLYWYQQILGQGPKLLIQFQNNGVVDDSQLPKDRFSAERLKGVDSTLKIQPAKLEDSAVYLCASSLTLGGDTQYFGPGTRLTVL.

The rearrangement links TRBV6-5 to TRBJ2-2; perhaps TRBD2 as D (5 bases). V was shortened by 5 bases and J by 4 bases, with 11 bases between the two germline ends. The germline CDR1 and CDR2 sequences are MNHEY and SVGAGI. This CDR3 spans 14 amino acids. DNA of the CDR3: TGTGCCAGCAGTCACGCAGAGGGCACCGGGGAGCTGTTTTTT. Translation: CASSHAEGTGELFF.

The J gene is TRBJ1-1, the V gene TRBV5-4, with 7 bases fitting TRBD1. Germline CDR1 is SGHNT and CDR2 is YYREEE (reference sequence). V shed 0 bases, J shed 10 bases, and the junction held 6 bases outside the gene matches. This CDR3 region has 13 residues. The chain's CDR3 is CASSLGQGAGAFF. CDR3 coding DNA: TGTGCCAGCAGCTTGGGACAGGGAGCGGGAGCTTTCTTT.

This clone came up once. The chain uses TRBV5-1 and TRBJ2-1, with D possibly TRBD1 on 7 matching bases. CDR3 length: 15 residues. Germline lookup yields CDR1 SGHRS and CDR2 YFSETQ. V dropped 3 bases and J dropped 8 bases, with 18 bases sitting between them. CDR3 DNA sequence: TGCGCCAGCAGCTCCCGACCTCAGGGGGGACATGAGCAGTTCTTC. It yields the protein CASSSRPQGGHEQFF.

Of note for this clone: The same CDR3 is also encoded by other DNA sequences in this sample. V usage is TRBV6-1 and J usage is TRBJ1-4; tentatively, D is TRBD1 (6 bases). Germline V gene data show CDR1 as MNHNS and CDR2 as SASEGT. Trimming stripped 1 base from V and 12 bases from J, with 21 bases between. CDR3 size: 16 residues. The CDR3 bases are TGTGCCAGCAGTGAAGTGGCAGGGACATTTGGGTCCCAACTGTTTTTT. It translates to CASSEVAGTFGSQLFF.

This chain connects TRBV28 to TRBJ2-1; D is unresolved. The CDR3 covers 13 residues. With 1 base removed from V and 9 bases from J, the gap between germline ends came to 10 bases. CDR1 is MDHEN, CDR2 SYDVKM, per germline. Here the CDR3 DNA reads TGTGCCAGCAGTTTATACCCCGAGCGTGAGCAGTTCTTC. Translating it yields CASSLYPEREQFF.

In DNA form, the CDR3 reads TGCGCCAGCAGCTCGACAGGAATCTATGGCTACACCTTC. This gives the protein CASSSTGIYGYTF. This chain joins TRBV5-1 and TRBJ1-2; a possible D gene is TRBD1 (6 bases). The CDR3 has 13 amino acids. From germline, CDR1 is SGHRS and CDR2 YFSETQ. Trimming stripped 3 bases from V and 4 bases from J, with 10 bases between.

The V gene is TRBV18, the J gene TRBJ1-1; D unresolved. The CDR3 length is 13 residues. Germline CDR1 reads KGHSH; CDR2 reads LQKENI. Trimming took 6 bases from V and 3 from J, leaving 11 bases between them. The CDR3 coding sequence is TGTGCCAGCTCGACATCTAGGGACACTGAAGCTTTCTTT. Amino acid sequence: CASSTSRDTEAFF.

The V gene is TRBV6-1, the J gene TRBJ2-5; a weak D match, TRBD1 (6 bases). Trimming cost V 3 bases and J 3 bases, with 14 bases left between them. Per germline, CDR1 MNHNS and CDR2 SASEGT. CDR3 length equals 15 residues. Here the CDR3 DNA reads TGTGCCAGCAGTGACCCCGGGACACCTAAAGAGACCCAGTACTTC. This gives the protein CASSDPGTPKETQYF.

The chain carries TRBV6-1 and TRBJ2-2, with TRBD2 as a possible D gene (6 bases). CDR1 is MNHNS, CDR2 SASEGT, per germline. CDR3 length: 14 amino acids. Between the trimmed V and J ends, which lost 6 bases and 3 bases, there was a span of 11 bases. CDR3 loop: CASRRSGDTGELFF. In nucleotides, the CDR3 is TGTGCCAGCAGACGATCGGGGGACACCGGGGAGCTGTTTTTT.

The chain recombines TRBV7-8 with TRBJ2-3; the D gene is possibly TRBD2 (5 bases). The CDR3 loop spans 15 amino acids. Trimming removed 5 bases at V and 6 bases at J, with 18 bases between. Germline V gene sequence: CDR1 SGHVS, CDR2 FQNEAQ. The CDR3 sequence: CASSPTGLRGDTQYF. CDR3 nucleotide sequence: TGTGCCAGCAGCCCCACGGGCCTCCGAGGGGATACGCAGTATTTT.

V gene TRBV5-1 combines with J gene TRBJ2-2, with D possibly TRBD1 on 6 matching bases. The CDR3 runs 17 residues. Germline V gives CDR1 SGHRS, CDR2 YFSETQ. V was clipped by 0 bases and J by 5 bases, with 17 bases between them. The CDR3 DNA sequence: TGCGCCAGCAGCTTGGCCCCGCGCTCAGACAGGACCGGGGAGCTGTTTTTT. Translating gives CASSLAPRSDRTGELFF.